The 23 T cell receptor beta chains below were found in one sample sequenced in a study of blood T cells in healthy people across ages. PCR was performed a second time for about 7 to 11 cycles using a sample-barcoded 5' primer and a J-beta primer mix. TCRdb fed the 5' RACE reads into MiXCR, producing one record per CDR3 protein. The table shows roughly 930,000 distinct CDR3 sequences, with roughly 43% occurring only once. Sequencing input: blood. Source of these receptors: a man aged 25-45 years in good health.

In DNA, the CDR3 is TGTGCCAGCAGCTTAACAGGGATGGATGGCTACACCTTC. This codes for CASSLTGMDGYTF. The gene calls are TRBV7-9 and TRBJ1-2, with D possibly TRBD1 on 6 matching bases. The ends were cut back, 2 bases at V and 6 bases at J, with 10 bases in the middle. There are 13 residues in the CDR3. Germline CDR1 reads SEHNR; CDR2 reads FQNEAQ (reference sequence).

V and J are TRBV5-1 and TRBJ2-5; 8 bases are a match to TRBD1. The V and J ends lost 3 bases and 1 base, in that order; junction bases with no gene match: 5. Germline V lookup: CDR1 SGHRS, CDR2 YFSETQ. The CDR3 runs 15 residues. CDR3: CASSWVDRAQETQYF. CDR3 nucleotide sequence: TGCGCCAGCAGCTGGGTGGACAGGGCCCAAGAGACCCAGTACTTC.

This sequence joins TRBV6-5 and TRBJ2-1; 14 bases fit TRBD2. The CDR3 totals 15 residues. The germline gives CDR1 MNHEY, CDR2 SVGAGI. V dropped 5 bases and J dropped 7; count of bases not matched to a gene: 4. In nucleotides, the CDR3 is TGTGCCAGCAGTCACCGACTAGCGGGGGGGAATGAGCAGTTCTTC. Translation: CASSHRLAGGNEQFF.

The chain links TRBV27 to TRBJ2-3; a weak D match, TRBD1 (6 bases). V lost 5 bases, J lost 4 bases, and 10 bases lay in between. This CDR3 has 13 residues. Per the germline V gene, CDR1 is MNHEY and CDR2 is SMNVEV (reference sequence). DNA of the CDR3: TGTGCCAGCAGTGCTTGGGGGCCAGATACGCAGTATTTT. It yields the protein CASSAWGPDTQYF.

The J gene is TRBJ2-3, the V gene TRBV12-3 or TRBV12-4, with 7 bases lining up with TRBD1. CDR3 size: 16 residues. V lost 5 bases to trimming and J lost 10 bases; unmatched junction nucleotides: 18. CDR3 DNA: TGTGCCAGCAGTCCCCGGACAGGTGAGGGTGTTAGAGCGCAGTATTTT. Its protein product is CASSPRTGEGVRAQYF.

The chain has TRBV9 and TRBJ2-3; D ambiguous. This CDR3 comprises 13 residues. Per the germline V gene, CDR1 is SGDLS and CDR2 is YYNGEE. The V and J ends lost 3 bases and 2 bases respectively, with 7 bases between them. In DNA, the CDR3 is TGTGCCAGCAGCGCTCGGACCACAGATACGCAGTATTTT. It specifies CASSARTTDTQYF.

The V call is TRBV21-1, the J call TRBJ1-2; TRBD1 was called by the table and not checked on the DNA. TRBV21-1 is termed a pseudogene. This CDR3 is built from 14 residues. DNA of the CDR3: TGTGCCAGCAGCCAAAGACAGGGACGACAGGGCTACACCTTC. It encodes CASSQRQGRQGYTF.

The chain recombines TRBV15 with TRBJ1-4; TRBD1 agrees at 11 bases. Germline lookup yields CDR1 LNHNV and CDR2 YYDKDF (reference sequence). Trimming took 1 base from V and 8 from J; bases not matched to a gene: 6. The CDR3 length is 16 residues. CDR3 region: CATSRGGQGAQEKLFF. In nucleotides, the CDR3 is TGTGCCACCAGCAGAGGTGGACAGGGGGCACAGGAAAAACTGTTTTTT. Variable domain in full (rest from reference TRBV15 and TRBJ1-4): DAMVIQNPRYQVTQFGKPVTLSCSQTLNHNVMYWYQQKSSQAPKLLFHYYDKDFNNEADTPDNFQSRRPNTSFCFLDIRSPGLGDTAMYLCATSRGGQGAQEKLFFGSGTQLSVL.

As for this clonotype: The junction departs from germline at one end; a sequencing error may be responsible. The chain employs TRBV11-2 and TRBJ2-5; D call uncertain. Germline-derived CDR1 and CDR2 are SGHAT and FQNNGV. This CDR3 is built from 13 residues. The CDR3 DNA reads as TGTGCCAGCAGCGTAGACCTCCAAGAGACCCAGTACTTC. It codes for CASSVDLQETQYF. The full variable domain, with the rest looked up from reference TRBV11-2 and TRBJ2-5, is EAGVAQSPRYKIIEKRQSVAFWCNPISGHATLYWYQQILGQGPKLLIQFQNNGVVDDSQLPKDRFSAERLKGVDSTLKIQPAKLEDSAVYLCASSVDLQETQYFGPGTRLLVL.

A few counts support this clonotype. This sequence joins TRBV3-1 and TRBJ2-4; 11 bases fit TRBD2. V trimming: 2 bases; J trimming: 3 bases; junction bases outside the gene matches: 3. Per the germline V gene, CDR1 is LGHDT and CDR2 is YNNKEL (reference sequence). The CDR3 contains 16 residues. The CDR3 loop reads CASSQPSGGNKNIQYF. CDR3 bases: TGTGCCAGCAGCCAACCTAGCGGGGGGAACAAAAACATTCAGTACTTC.

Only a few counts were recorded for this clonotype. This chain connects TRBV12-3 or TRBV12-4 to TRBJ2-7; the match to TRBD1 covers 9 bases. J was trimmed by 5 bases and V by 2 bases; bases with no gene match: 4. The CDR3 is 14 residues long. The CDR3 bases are TGTGCCAGCAGTTTAACAGGGGGCGCGGACGAGCAGTACTTC. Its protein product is CASSLTGGADEQYF.

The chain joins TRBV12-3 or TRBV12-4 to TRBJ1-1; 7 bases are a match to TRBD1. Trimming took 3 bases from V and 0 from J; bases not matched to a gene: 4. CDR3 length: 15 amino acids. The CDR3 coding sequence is TGTGCCAGCAGTTTGGGACAGATAATGAACACTGAAGCTTTCTTT. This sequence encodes CASSLGQIMNTEAFF.

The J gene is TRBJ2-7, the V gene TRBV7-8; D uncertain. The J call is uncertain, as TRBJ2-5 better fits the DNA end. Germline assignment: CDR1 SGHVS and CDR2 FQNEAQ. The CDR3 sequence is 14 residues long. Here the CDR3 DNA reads TGTGCCAGCAGCTTAGCGTCGGACGTAAAGACCCAGTACTTC. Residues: CASSLASDVKTQYF.

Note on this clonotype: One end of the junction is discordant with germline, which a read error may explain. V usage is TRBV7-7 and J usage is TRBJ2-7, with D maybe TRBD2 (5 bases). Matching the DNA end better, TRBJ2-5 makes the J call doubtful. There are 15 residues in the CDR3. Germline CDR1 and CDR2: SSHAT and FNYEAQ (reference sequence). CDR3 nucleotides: TGTGCTAGCAGCTCAGCGGTCTCGGGTCAAGAGACCCAGTACTTC. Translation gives CASSSAVSGQETQYF.

The CDR3 nucleotides read TGCAGCGTACCGGGACACCCAAGTGTGGATGAGCAGTTCTTC. Its translation is CSVPGHPSVDEQFF. The genes are TRBV29-1 and TRBJ2-1, with D perhaps matching TRBD1 (6 bases). Germline CDR1 and CDR2: SQVTM and ANQGSEA. Trimming removed 6 bases at V and 8 bases at J, with 20 bases between. The CDR3 runs to 14 residues.

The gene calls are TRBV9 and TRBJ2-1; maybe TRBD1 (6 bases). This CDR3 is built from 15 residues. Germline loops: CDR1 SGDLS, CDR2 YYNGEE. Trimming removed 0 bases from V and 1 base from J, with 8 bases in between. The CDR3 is CASSVDQGSYNEQFF. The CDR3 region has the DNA TGTGCCAGCAGCGTAGACCAGGGGTCCTACAATGAGCAGTTCTTC. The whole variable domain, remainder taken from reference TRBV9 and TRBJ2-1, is DSGVTQTPKHLITATGQRVTLRCSPRSGDLSVYWYQQSLDQGLQFLIQYYNGEERAKGNILERFSAQQFPDLHSELNLSSLELGDSALYFCASSVDQGSYNEQFFGPGTRLTVL.

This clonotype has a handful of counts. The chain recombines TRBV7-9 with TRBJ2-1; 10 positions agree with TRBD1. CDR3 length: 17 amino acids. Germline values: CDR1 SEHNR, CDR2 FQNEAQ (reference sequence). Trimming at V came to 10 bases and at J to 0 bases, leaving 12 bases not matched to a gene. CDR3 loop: CATQLGQGISSYNEQFF. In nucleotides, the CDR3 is TGTGCCACCCAGCTGGGACAGGGGATCAGCTCCTACAATGAGCAGTTCTTC.

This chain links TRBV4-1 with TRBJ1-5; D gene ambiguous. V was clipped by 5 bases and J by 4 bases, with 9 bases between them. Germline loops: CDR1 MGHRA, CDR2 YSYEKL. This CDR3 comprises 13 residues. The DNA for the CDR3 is TGCGCCAGCAGCACGGCAGCTAATCAGCCCCAGCATTTT. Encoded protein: CASSTAANQPQHF.

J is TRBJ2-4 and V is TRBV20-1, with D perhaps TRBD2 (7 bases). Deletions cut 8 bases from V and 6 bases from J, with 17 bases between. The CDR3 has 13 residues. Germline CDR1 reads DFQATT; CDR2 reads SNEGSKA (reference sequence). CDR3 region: CSPGIGGGNIQYF. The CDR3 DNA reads TGCAGTCCGGGCATAGGGGGGGGAAACATTCAGTACTTC.

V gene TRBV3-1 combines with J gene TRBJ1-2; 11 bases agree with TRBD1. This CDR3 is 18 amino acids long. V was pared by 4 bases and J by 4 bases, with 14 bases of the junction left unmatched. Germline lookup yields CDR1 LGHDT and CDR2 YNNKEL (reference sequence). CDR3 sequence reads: CASSLMGRTGGAGYGYTF. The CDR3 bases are TGTGCCAGCAGCCTAATGGGAAGGACAGGGGGCGCCGGCTATGGCTACACCTTC.

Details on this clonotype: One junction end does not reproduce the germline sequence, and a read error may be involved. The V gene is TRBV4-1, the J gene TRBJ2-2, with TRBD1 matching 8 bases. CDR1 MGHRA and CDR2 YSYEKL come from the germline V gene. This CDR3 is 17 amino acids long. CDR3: CASSPTPGQEVAGGLFF. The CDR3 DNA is TGCGCCAGCAGCCCAACTCCGGGACAGGAGGTCGCCGGGGGGCTGTTTTTT.

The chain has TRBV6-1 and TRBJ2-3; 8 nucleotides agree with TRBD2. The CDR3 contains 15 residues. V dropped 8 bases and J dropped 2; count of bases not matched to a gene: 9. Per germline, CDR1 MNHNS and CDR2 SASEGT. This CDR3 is CASGGAGAYTDTQYF. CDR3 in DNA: TGTGCCAGCGGGGGAGCGGGGGCCTACACAGATACGCAGTATTTT.

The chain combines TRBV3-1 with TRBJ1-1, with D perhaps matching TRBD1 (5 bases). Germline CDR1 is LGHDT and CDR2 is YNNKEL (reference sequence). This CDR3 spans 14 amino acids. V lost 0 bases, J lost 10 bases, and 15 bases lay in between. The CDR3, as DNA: TGTGCCAGCAGCCAAGAGGATGCGGGGGATCGAGCTTTCTTT. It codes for CASSQEDAGDRAFF.